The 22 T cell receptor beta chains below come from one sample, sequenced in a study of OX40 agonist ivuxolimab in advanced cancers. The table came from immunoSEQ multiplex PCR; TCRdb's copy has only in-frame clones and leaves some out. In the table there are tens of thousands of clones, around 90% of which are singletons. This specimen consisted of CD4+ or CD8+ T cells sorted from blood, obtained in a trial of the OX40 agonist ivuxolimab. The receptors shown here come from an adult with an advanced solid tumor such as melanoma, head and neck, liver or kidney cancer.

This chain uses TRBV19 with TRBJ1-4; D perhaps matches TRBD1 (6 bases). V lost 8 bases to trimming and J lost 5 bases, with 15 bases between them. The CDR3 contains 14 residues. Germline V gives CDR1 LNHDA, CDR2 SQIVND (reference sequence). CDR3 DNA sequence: TGTGCCAGTGGCTCGACAGGAGGGAATGAAAAACTGTTTTTT. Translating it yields CASGSTGGNEKLFF.

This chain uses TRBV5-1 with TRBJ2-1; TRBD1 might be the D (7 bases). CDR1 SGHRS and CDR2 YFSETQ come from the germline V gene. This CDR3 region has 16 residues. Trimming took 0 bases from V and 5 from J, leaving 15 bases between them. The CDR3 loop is CASSLANRGGNNEQFF. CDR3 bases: TGCGCCAGCAGCTTGGCCAACAGGGGAGGTAACAATGAGCAGTTCTTC.

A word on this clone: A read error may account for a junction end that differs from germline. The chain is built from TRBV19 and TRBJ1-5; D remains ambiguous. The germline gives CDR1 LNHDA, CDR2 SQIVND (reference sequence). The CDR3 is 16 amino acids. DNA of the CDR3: TGTGCCAGTAGTATAGCTGGGGAAGTGAACAATCAGCCCCGGCATTTT. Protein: CASSIAGEVNNQPRHF.

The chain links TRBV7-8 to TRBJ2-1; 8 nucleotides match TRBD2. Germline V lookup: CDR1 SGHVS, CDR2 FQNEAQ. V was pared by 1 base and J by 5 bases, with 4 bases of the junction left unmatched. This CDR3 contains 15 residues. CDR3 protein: CASSLEAGVNNEQFF. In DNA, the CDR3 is TGTGCCAGCAGCTTAGAAGCGGGAGTGAACAATGAGCAGTTCTTC. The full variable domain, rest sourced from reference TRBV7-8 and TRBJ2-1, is GAGVSQSPRYKVAKRGQDVALRCDPISGHVSLFWYQQALGQGPEFLTYFQNEAQLDKSGLPSDRFFAERPEGSVSTLKIQRTQQEDSAVYLCASSLEAGVNNEQFFGPGTRLTVL.

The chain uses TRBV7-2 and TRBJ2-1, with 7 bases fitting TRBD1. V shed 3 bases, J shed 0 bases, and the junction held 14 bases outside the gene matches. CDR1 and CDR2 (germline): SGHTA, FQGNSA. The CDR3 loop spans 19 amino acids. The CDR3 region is CASSFKWDSRIGSYNEQFF. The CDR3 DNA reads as TGTGCCAGCAGCTTTAAGTGGGACAGTCGGATAGGCTCCTACAATGAGCAGTTCTTC.

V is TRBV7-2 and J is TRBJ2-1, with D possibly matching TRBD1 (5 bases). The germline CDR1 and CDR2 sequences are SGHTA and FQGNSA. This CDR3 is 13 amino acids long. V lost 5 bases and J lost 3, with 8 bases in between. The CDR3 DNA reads TGTGCCAGCAGCCCTGACAGCTACAATGAGCAGTTCTTC. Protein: CASSPDSYNEQFF. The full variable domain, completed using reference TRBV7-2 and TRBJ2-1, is GAGVSQSPSNKVTEKGKDVELRCDPISGHTALYWYRQSLGQGLEFLIYFQGNSAPDKSGLPSDRFSAERTGGSVSTLTIQRTQQEDSAVYLCASSPDSYNEQFFGPGTRLTVL.

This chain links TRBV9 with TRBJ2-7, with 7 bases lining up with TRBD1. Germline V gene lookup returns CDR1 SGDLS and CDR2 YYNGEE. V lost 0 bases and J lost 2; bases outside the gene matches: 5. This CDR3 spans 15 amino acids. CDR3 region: CASSVEVGGTYEQYF. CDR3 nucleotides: TGTGCCAGCAGCGTAGAAGTAGGGGGCACCTACGAGCAGTACTTC.

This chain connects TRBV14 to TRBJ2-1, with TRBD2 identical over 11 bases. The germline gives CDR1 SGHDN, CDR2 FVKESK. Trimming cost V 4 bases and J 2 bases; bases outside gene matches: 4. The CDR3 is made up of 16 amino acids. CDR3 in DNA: TGTGCCAGCAGCCTTGGGACTAGCGGACCCTACAATGAGCAGTTCTTC. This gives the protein CASSLGTSGPYNEQFF.

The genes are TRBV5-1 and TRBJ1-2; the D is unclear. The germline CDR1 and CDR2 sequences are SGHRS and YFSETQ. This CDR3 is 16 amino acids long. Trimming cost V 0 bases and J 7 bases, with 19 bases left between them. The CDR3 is CASSLGFMETGGGYTF. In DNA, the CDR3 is TGCGCCAGCAGCTTGGGGTTTATGGAGACTGGCGGTGGCTACACCTTC.

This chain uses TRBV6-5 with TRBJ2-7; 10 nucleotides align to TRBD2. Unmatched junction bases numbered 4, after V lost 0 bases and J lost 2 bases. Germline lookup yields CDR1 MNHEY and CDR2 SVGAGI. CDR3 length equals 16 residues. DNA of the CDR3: TGTGCCAGCAGTTACTCGACCGGGACTAGCGCCTACGAGCAGTACTTC. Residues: CASSYSTGTSAYEQYF.

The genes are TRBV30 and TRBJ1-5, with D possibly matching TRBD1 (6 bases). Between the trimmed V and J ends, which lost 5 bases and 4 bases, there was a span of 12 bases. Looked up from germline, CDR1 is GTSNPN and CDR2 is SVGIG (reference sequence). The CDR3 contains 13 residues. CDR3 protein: CAWRGQVNQPQHF. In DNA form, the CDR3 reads TGTGCCTGGCGGGGACAAGTTAATCAGCCCCAGCATTTT.

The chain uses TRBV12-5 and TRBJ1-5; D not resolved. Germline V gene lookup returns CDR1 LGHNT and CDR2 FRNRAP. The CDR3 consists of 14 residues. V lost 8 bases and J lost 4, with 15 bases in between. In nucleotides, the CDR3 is TGTGCTAGTCGGTTCGGATTCGAAAATCAGCCCCAGCATTTT. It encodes CASRFGFENQPQHF.

The CDR3 sequence is CASSLDRSEGETQYF. The CDR3, as DNA: TGTGCCAGCAGCTTAGATCGGAGCGAGGGAGAGACCCAGTACTTC. V is TRBV11-2 and J is TRBJ2-5; D perhaps matches TRBD2 (5 bases). The CDR3 extends over 15 amino acids. V lost 0 bases, J lost 4 bases, and 12 bases lay in between. Germline V CDR1 and CDR2: SGHAT, FQNNGV.

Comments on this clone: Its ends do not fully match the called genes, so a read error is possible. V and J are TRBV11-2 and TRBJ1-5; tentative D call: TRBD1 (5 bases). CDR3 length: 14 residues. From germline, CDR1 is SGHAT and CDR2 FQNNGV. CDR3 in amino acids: CASSLEYGGGTLNF. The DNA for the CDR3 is TGTGCCAGCAGCTTAGAATATGGGGGGGGGACCCTGAATTTT.

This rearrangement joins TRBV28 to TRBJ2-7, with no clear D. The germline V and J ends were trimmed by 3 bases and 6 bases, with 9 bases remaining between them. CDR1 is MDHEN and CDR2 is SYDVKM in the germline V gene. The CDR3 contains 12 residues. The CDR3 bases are TGTGCCAGCAGTTTGTCCCGGATCGAGCAGTACTTC. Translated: CASSLSRIEQYF.

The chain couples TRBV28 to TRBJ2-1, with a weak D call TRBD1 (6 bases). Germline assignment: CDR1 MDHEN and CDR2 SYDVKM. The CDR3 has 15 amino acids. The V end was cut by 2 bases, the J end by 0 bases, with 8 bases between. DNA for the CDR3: TGTGCCAGCAGTTTAACAGGGCGCTCCTACAATGAGCAGTTCTTC. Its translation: CASSLTGRSYNEQFF.

The CDR3 is CASTEGISYEQYF. The CDR3 coding sequence is TGCGCCAGCACCGAGGGAATCTCCTACGAGCAGTACTTC. The chain employs TRBV10-2 and TRBJ2-7, with D maybe TRBD2 (5 bases). Germline values: CDR1 WSHSY, CDR2 SAAADI. The CDR3 totals 13 residues. Trimming cost V 7 bases and J 0 bases, with 10 bases left between them.

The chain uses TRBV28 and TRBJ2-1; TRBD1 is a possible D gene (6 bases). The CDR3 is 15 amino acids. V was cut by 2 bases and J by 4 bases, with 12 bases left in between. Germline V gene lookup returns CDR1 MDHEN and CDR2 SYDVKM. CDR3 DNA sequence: TGTGCCAGCAGTTTAAGGACAGCGGCTTACAATGAGCAGTTCTTC. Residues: CASSLRTAAYNEQFF.

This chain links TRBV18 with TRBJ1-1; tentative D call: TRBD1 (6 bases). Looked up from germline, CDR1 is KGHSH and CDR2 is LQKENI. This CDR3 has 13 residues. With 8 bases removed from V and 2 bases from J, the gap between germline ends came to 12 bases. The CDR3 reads CASATGSNTEAFF. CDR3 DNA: TGTGCCAGCGCCACAGGGAGTAACACTGAAGCTTTCTTT.

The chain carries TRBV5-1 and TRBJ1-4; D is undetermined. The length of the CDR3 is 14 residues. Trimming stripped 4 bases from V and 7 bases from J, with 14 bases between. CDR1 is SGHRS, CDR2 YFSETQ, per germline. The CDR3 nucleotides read TGCGCCAGCAGCATCGGGGATCGGAGTGAAAAACTGTTTTTT. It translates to CASSIGDRSEKLFF.

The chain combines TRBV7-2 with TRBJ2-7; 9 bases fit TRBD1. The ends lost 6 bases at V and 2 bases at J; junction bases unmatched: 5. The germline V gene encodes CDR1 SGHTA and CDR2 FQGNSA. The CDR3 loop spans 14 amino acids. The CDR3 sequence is CASSSTGGAYEQYF. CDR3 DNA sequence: TGTGCCAGCAGTTCGACAGGGGGGGCCTACGAGCAGTACTTC.

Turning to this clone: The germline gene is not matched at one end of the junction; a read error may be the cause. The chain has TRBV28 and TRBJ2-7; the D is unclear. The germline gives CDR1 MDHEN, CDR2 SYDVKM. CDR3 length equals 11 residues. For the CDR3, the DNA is TGTGCCAGCAGAACTCTGCTTACTCTCACCTTC. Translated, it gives CASRTLLTLTF.